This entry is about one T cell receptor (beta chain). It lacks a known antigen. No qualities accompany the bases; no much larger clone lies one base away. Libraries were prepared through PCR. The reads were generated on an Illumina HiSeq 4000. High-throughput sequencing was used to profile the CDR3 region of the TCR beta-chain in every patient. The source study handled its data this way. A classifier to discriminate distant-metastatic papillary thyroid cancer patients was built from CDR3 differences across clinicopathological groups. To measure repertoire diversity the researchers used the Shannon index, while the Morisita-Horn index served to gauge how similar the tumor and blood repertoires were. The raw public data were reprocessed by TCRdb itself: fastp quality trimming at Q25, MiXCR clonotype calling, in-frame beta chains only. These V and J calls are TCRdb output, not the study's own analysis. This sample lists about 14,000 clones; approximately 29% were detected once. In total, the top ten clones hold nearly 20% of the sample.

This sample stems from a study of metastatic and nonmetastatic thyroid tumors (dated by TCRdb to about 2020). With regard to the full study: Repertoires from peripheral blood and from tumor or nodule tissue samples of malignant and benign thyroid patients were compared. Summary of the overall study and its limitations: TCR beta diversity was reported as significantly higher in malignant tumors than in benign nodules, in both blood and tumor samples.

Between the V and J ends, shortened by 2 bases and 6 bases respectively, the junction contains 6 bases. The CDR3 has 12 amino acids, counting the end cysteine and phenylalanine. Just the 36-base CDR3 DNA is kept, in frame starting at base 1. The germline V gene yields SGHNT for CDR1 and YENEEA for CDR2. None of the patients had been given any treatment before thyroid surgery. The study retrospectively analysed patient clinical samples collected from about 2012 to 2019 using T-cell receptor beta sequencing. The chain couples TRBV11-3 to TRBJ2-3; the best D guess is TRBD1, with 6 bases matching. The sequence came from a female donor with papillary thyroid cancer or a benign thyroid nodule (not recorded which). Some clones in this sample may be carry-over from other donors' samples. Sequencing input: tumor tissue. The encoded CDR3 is CASSLQGDTQYF. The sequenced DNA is TGTGCCAGCAGCTTACAGGGGGATACGCAGTATTTT.